Below, 18 T cell receptor beta chains from the same sample are listed, as sequenced in a study of beta chain features in type 1 diabetes. The entirety of the isolated RNA underwent reverse transcription, so expressed TCRB transcripts were sequenced. Assay used: immunoSEQ multiplex PCR; TCRdb lists only in-frame clones, some missing. The sample yields around 140,000 clones, about 9.7% seen once. Sequenced: central memory CD4+ T cells from blood. Source of these receptors: a woman aged 40-49 years in good health.

This clone was seen a few times. Relative to the germline gene, one junction end is altered; a read error may explain this. J is TRBJ2-7 and V is TRBV7-8, with TRBD1 matching 9 bases. The CDR3 runs to 13 residues. The germline V gene has CDR1 SGHVS and CDR2 FQNEAQ. DNA of the CDR3: TGTGCCAGCAGCCCAGGGACAGGGTCCCTTCTGGACTTC. Protein product: CASSPGTGSLLDF.

The rearrangement uses TRBV7-9 and TRBJ2-2; TRBD2 matches at 11 bases. Germline CDR1 SEHNR, CDR2 FQNEAQ (reference sequence). The junction had 5 bases not matched to a gene; V was cut back by 5 bases and J by 6 bases. This CDR3 is built from 15 residues. The CDR3 DNA sequence: TGTGCCAGCAGCCAGACTAGCGGGGTCGCCGGGGAGCTGTTTTTT. Protein: CASSQTSGVAGELFF.

This clone came up a few times. The rearrangement uses TRBV18 and TRBJ2-1; 10 nucleotides agree with TRBD2. The ends lost 2 bases at V and 9 bases at J; junction bases unmatched: 7. The CDR3 is 15 amino acids. Germline CDR1 reads KGHSH; CDR2 reads LQKENI. The CDR3 sequence is CASSPASGGAGEQFF. In DNA form, the CDR3 reads TGTGCCAGCTCACCAGCCAGCGGGGGGGCGGGTGAGCAGTTCTTC.

The chain combines TRBV1 with TRBJ2-1; TRBD2 is the table's D call, not checked against the DNA. TRBV1 is flagged as a pseudogene. CDR3 length equals 17 residues. Here the CDR3 DNA reads TGCACCAGCAGCCAAGTAATAAGCGGGGGGGCCCACAATGAGCAGTTCTTC. This translates into CTSSQVISGGAHNEQFF.

This clone has a handful of counts. This chain connects TRBV7-2 to TRBJ2-1; D gene unclear. Trimming stripped 4 bases from V and 8 bases from J, with 12 bases between. Per germline, CDR1 SGHTA and CDR2 FQGNSA. The CDR3 is 13 residues long. CDR3 in amino acids: CASSSSPFYEQFF. Written as DNA, the CDR3 is TGTGCCAGCAGCTCCTCCCCCTTCTATGAGCAGTTCTTC.

The rearrangement joins TRBV5-1 to TRBJ2-3; D gene unclear. V gave up 0 bases and J gave up 2 bases, with 10 bases separating them. The length of the CDR3 is 15 residues. Germline V gene sequence: CDR1 SGHRS, CDR2 YFSETQ. In DNA, the CDR3 is TGCGCCAGCAGCTTGGTACTAACTCACACAGATACGCAGTATTTT. Its translation: CASSLVLTHTDTQYF.

V gene TRBV12-5 combines with J gene TRBJ2-2; TRBD2 agrees at 14 bases. CDR1 and CDR2 (germline): LGHNT, FRNRAP. The V and J ends lost 6 bases and 7 bases, in that order; junction bases with no gene match: 10. This CDR3 contains 17 residues. CDR3 sequence: CASGPTSGGASVGELFF. CDR3 DNA sequence: TGTGCTAGTGGACCGACTAGCGGGGGGGCCAGCGTCGGGGAGCTGTTTTTT.

The sample holds many counts of this clone. The chain is built from TRBV11-2 and TRBJ2-3; tentative D call: TRBD1 (6 bases). Germline V lookup: CDR1 SGHAT, CDR2 FQNNGV. The CDR3 length is 13 residues. The V and J ends lost 1 base and 6 bases respectively, with 8 bases between them. CDR3 sequence: CASSLVRGDTQYF. CDR3 DNA: TGTGCCAGCAGCTTAGTGAGGGGGGATACGCAGTATTTT.

The chain uses TRBV4-1 and TRBJ2-5, with D unresolved. The V end was cut by 1 base, the J end by 0 bases, with 6 bases between. Germline loops: CDR1 MGHRA, CDR2 YSYEKL. The CDR3 spans 14 residues. The CDR3 spells CASSQGRNQETQYF. The CDR3 DNA is TGCGCCAGCAGCCAAGGCAGGAACCAAGAGACCCAGTACTTC.

The chain employs TRBV18 and TRBJ2-6; TRBD2 is a possible D gene (6 bases). This CDR3 has 17 amino acids. The V end was cut by 2 bases, the J end by 0 bases, with 11 bases between. Germline V CDR1 and CDR2: KGHSH, LQKENI. The CDR3 reads CASSPSYGSSGANVLTF. The CDR3 DNA reads as TGTGCCAGCTCACCAAGTTACGGGAGCTCTGGGGCCAACGTCCTGACTTTC.

The chain is built from TRBV5-4 and TRBJ2-5, with a weak D call TRBD2 (7 bases). V was shortened by 4 bases and J by 3 bases, with 16 bases between the two germline ends. The CDR3 extends over 15 amino acids. CDR1 SGHNT and CDR2 YYREEE come from the germline V gene (reference sequence). In nucleotides, the CDR3 is TGTGCCAGCAGCCAAGCCGGGGGGCGCGAAGAGACCCAGTACTTC. Translated: CASSQAGGREETQYF.

The chain has TRBV2 and TRBJ1-4, with unresolved D. Germline-derived CDR1 and CDR2 are SNHLY and FYNNEI. V lost 8 bases to trimming and J lost 4 bases, with 14 bases between them. The CDR3 runs to 14 residues. In nucleotides, the CDR3 is TGTGCCAGCGGCCGGGGTAGGGTTAATGAAAAACTGTTTTTT. Its translation: CASGRGRVNEKLFF.

V and J are TRBV29-1 and TRBJ2-7; 7 bases agree with TRBD1. Unmatched junction bases numbered 5, after V lost 4 bases and J lost 2 bases. The CDR3 contains 13 residues. Germline V lookup: CDR1 SQVTM, CDR2 ANQGSEA. Written as DNA, the CDR3 is TGCAGCGTTGTGGCAGGGGGTCCCTACGAGCAGTACTTC. Protein product: CSVVAGGPYEQYF.

This rearrangement joins TRBV12-5 to TRBJ2-7; perhaps TRBD1 as D (6 bases). Trimming pared 4 bases from V and 4 bases from J, leaving 20 bases between. Per the germline V gene, CDR1 is LGHNT and CDR2 is FRNRAP. The CDR3 totals 16 residues. This CDR3 reads CASGWTTGSNLYEQYF. CDR3 coding DNA: TGTGCTAGTGGTTGGACAACAGGGTCCAACCTTTACGAGCAGTACTTC.

There are a few counts of this clone. The rearrangement links TRBV5-4 to TRBJ2-4; 8 nucleotides agree with TRBD1. This CDR3 has 12 amino acids. Germline V gene data show CDR1 as SGHNT and CDR2 as YYREEE (reference sequence). J gave up 15 bases and V 5 bases, and 10 bases lay outside the gene matches. Here the CDR3 DNA reads TGTGCCAGCAGACTCCGACAGGGGCCCCTGTACTTC. Translation: CASRLRQGPLYF. Using reference TRBV5-4 and TRBJ2-4 for the parts outside the CDR3, the full variable domain is ETGVTQSPTHLIKTRGQQVTLRCSSQSGHNTVSWYQQALGQGPQFIFQYYREEENGRGNFPPRFSGLQFPNYSSELNVNALELDDSALYLCASRLRQGPLYFGAGTRLSVL.

This clone was picked up a small number of times. V usage is TRBV9 and J usage is TRBJ2-5; possible D gene TRBD2, 6 bases. This CDR3 is built from 14 residues. The V gene's germline CDR1 is SGDLS and CDR2 YYNGEE. Trimming removed 0 bases at V and 4 bases at J, with 10 bases between. The chain's CDR3 is CASSVDGGRETQYF. CDR3 coding DNA: TGTGCCAGCAGCGTAGATGGAGGGCGAGAGACCCAGTACTTC.

This clone was seen more than once but under ten times. The chain links TRBV5-1 to TRBJ2-7, with 12 bases lining up with TRBD1. There are 14 residues in the CDR3. V shed 3 bases, J shed 5 bases, and the junction held 3 bases outside the gene matches. CDR1 is SGHRS and CDR2 is YFSETQ in the germline V gene. The CDR3 DNA reads TGCGCCAGCAGCTCGGGACAGGGGGCTAACGAGCAGTACTTC. Translating gives CASSSGQGANEQYF.

In DNA, the CDR3 is TGTGCCAGCAGTGGGAGGACAGGGCTGATGGATCAGCCCCAGCATTTT. It encodes CASSGRTGLMDQPQHF. The V call is TRBV6-1, the J call TRBJ1-5; 8 bases fit TRBD1. The CDR3 has 16 amino acids. V dropped 4 bases and J dropped 5; count of bases not matched to a gene: 10. From germline, CDR1 is MNHNS and CDR2 SASEGT.